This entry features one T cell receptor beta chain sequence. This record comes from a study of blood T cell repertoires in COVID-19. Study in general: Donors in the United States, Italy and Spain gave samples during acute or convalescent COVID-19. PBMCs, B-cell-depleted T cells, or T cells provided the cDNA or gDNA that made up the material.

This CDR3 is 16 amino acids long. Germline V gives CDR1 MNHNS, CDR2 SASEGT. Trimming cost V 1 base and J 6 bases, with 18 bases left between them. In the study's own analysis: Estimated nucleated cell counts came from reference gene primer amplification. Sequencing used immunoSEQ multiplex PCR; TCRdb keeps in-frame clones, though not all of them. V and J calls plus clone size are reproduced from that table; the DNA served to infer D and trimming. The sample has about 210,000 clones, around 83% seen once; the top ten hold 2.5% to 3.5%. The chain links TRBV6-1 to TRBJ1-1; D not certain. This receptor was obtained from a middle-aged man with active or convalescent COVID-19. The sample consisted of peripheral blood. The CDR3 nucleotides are TGTGCCAGCAGTGAAGGGGAGGGAGCTTTCGTCGCTGAAGCTTTCTTT. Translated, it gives CASSEGEGAFVAEAFF.